This TCR beta chain was recovered during a study of T-cell reconstitution after alpha-beta-depleted transplantation in children. This clonotype was detected ten times or more. It was with unique molecular identifiers that the TCRbeta library was prepared. TCRdb re-derived calls from the PCR reads in MiXCR, one entry per CDR3 protein. The data contain some 250,000 distinct CDR3 sequences, around 11% of them seen just once; the ten biggest clones take up 2% to 3%. V lost 5 bases and J lost 2, with 13 bases in between. This CDR3 spans 14 amino acids. The chain combines TRBV12-3 or TRBV12-4 with TRBJ2-7; the D is unclear. This sequence was found in a human donor who donated a stem cell graft to a child with acute lymphoblastic leukemia. The sequencing used PBMCs from the stem cell graft donor, collected from the stem cell graft. The CDR3 region is CASSLKAPPYEQYF. In nucleotides, the CDR3 is TGTGCCAGCAGTCTAAAAGCACCACCCTACGAGCAGTACTTC.